This record concerns one TCR beta chain sequence. The antigen remains unidentified. A read error may account for a junction end that differs from germline. This entry comes from a study of CD8 T cells in ankylosing spondylitis. Study-level results: Researchers report that disease-linked clones proved CD8+ and relatively rare in peripheral blood. A motif in TCR beta, a set of roughly eight highly homologous variants, appeared characteristic of ankylosing spondylitis blood.

One entry per CDR3 protein results from TCRdb running MiXCR on the 5' RACE reads. Altogether about 130,000 distinct CDR3 sequences are present, over 6.5% being singletons, with the ten largest covering 9% to 15%. The CDR3 has 17 amino acids. This clonotype was obtained from a male donor with ankylosing spondylitis or in good health (not recorded which). The material sequenced was blood, either unsorted or a sorted T cell fraction (not recorded which). The chain has TRBV12-3 or TRBV12-4 and TRBJ2-7, with 14 positions matching TRBD2. CDR3 DNA sequence: TGTGCCAGCAAAGAGACTAGCGGGGGGGCTGGCGTATACGGGCAGTACTTC. It yields the protein CASKETSGGAGVYGQYF.